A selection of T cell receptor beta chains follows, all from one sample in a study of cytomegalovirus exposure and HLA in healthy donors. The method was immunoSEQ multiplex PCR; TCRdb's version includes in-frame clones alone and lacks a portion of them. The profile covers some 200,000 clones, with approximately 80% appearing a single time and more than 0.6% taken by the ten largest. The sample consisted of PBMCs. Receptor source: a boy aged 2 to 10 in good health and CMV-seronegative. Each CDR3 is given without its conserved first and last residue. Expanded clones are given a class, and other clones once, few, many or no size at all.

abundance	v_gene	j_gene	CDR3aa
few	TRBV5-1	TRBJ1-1	ASSDGQGNTEAF
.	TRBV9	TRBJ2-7	ASSGGTGRSSYEQY
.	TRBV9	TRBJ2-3	ASSVRAGRYLAGGTDTQY
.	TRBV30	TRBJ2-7	AWREISGEQY
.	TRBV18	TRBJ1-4	ASSRGQGNEKLF
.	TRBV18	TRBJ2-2	ASSRAGVNTGELF
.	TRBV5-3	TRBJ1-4	ARSFDEQARAKLF
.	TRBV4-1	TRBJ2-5	ASSHTRTSGGGLQETQY
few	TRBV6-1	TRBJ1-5	ASSEGTRSNQPQH
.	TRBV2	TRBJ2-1	AKQVGNEQF
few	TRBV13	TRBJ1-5	ASSVGVGAQPQH
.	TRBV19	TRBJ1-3	ATSDRASSGNTIY
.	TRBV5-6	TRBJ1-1	ASSLMGPEAF